This T cell receptor beta chain was profiled in a study of cytomegalovirus exposure and HLA in healthy donors. Clones were read by immunoSEQ multiplex PCR, and TCRdb kept only the in-frame ones, dropping some. The sample lists some 170,000 clones; under 90% were seen once. The study's findings and limits: The listing of fewer than 200 TCR beta chains classed them as cytomegalovirus-associated.

This clone appeared once. Its antigen is currently unknown. Separation from the roughly 700-subject first cohort characterized the approximately 130-subject validation cohort, to which the donors belonged. V lost 1 base to trimming and J lost 3 bases; unmatched junction nucleotides: 6. The CDR3 has 17 residues. CDR1 and CDR2 (germline): MGHRA, YSYEKL. The gene calls are TRBV4-1 and TRBJ2-1; 10 bases line up with TRBD2. This receptor was identified in a young woman in good health and CMV-seropositive. The sample taken for sequencing was PBMCs. The CDR3 here is CASSQGLLAGIYNEQFF. Here the CDR3 DNA reads TGCGCCAGCAGCCAAGGACTACTAGCGGGAATCTACAATGAGCAGTTCTTC.